This T cell receptor beta chain came from a study of CD8 T cells in ankylosing spondylitis (dated by TCRdb to between 2016 and 2019). Regarding the study in general: To find TCR variants linked to disease, the study profiled T cell receptor beta repertoires in ankylosing spondylitis patients and healthy donors. The full study cohort was made up of about 24 ankylosing spondylitis patients and 95 to 130 healthy donors. Samples of peripheral blood were taken, and for ankylosing spondylitis patients, synovial fluid was collected as well.

The trim is 3 bases for V and 8 bases for J, with a gap of 10 bases between the germline ends. There are 12 amino acids in the CDR3, from cysteine to phenylalanine inclusive. This entry keeps only the CDR3 DNA: 36 bases, framed from base 1. Based on the germline V gene, the CDR1 and CDR2 sequences are SGHAT and FQNNGV. Ten or more counts support this clonotype. Its antigen has not been determined. No quality values exist for individual bases; no much larger clone is one base distant. The run used an Illumina HiSeq 2500. Quantitative 5'-RACE with molecular barcodes was the method used to prepare the TCR beta libraries. On the study's bioinformatics: A new computational method, built on a probabilistic model of VDJ rearrangement, was used to identify disease-linked TCR variants. TCRdb reanalyzed the raw reads on its own, using fastp at Q25 for trimming and MiXCR for clone calling, and kept in-frame beta chains. Here each entry gathers all rows of one CDR3 protein and keeps the most common genes and DNA. The V and J calls and clone size come from TCRdb's table, not from the authors' own analysis. Here the sample has 350,000 or so distinct CDR3 sequences; roughly 14% occur a single time. The ten largest clones represent roughly 0.99% of the sample.

The study at large found these results: Some TCR beta motif variants had previously been reported in synovial fluid and blood of reactive arthritis patients, which suggested common disease-initiation mechanisms. A TCR beta motif of 7 or 8 highly homologous amino acid variants appeared characteristic of blood from ankylosing spondylitis patients. Significant enrichment of the disease-linked clones was reported in matched synovial fluid samples from ankylosing spondylitis patients. The disease-linked clones showed a CD8+ phenotype and occurred at relatively low frequencies in peripheral blood.

The chain is made from TRBV11-2 and TRBJ1-2; no D gene call is confident. The clonotype comes from a male donor with ankylosing spondylitis or in good health (not recorded which). The material sequenced was blood, either unsorted or a sorted T cell fraction (not recorded which). The DNA is as follows: TGTGCCAGCAGCTTTGGCGAAGTGGGCTACACCTTC. Its protein is CASSFGEVGYTF. The full variable domain, completed from the reference TRBV11-2 and TRBJ1-2 proteins outside the CDR3, reads EAGVAQSPRYKIIEKRQSVAFWCNPISGHATLYWYQQILGQGPKLLIQFQNNGVVDDSQLPKDRFSAERLKGVDSTLKIQPAKLEDSAVYLCASSFGEVGYTFGSGTRLTVV.